These 18 T cell receptor beta chains originate from one sample sequenced in a study of identical twins. Via MiXCR, TCRdb re-called the 5' RACE reads, giving one row per CDR3 protein. The sample shows under 300,000 distinct CDR3 sequences, more than 9.5% of them seen only once. These same data were also listed under a study on yellow fever vaccine responses in identical twins.

The specimen was memory (CD45RO+) T cells sorted from blood. These receptors all stem from a woman in her late teens or twenties in good health.

In this sample, this clonotype turned up a few times. The chain employs TRBV20-1 and TRBJ2-5, with D uncertain. In germline, CDR1 is DFQATT, CDR2 SNEGSKA (reference sequence). This CDR3 is built from 11 residues. Trimming pared 6 bases from V and 4 bases from J, leaving 9 bases between. Here the CDR3 DNA reads TGCAGTGCCATCAACCGAGAGACCCAGTACTTC. Its protein is CSAINRETQYF.

This clonotype showed up just a few times. This CDR3 is CSVVLATKEETQYF. CDR3 nucleotide sequence: TGCAGCGTTGTTTTGGCGACAAAGGAAGAGACCCAGTACTTC. The rearrangement uses TRBV29-1 and TRBJ2-5; D remains unclear. Germline V lookup: CDR1 SQVTM, CDR2 ANQGSEA. With 4 bases removed from V and 3 bases from J, the gap between germline ends came to 15 bases. The CDR3 has 14 residues.

The gene calls are TRBV6-1 and TRBJ2-3; D unclear. The CDR3 consists of 16 residues. Per the germline V gene, CDR1 is MNHNS and CDR2 is SASEGT. V shed 2 bases and J shed 0 bases, with 12 bases lying between them. CDR3 nucleotides: TGTGCCAGCAGTGAATTAGGGCAGGAGAGCACAGATACGCAGTATTTT. This gives the protein CASSELGQESTDTQYF.

This clonotype was found a few times. The chain recombines TRBV3-1 with TRBJ1-4, with a possible D match to TRBD1 (5 bases). Germline V gene data show CDR1 as LGHDT and CDR2 as YNNKEL (reference sequence). Trimming stripped 5 bases from V and 7 bases from J, with 11 bases between. The CDR3 totals 13 residues. The CDR3: CASSFRDPEKLFF. DNA for the CDR3: TGTGCCAGCAGCTTCCGGGACCCTGAAAAACTGTTTTTT.

This clonotype appeared a few times. The chain has TRBV7-9 and TRBJ1-6; 7 bases align to TRBD1. The germline V gene has CDR1 SEHNR and CDR2 FQNEAQ (reference sequence). The ends lost 7 bases at V and 7 bases at J; junction bases unmatched: 7. This CDR3 has 14 amino acids. The CDR3 loop is CASTGGVLNSPLHF. DNA of the CDR3: TGTGCCAGCACAGGGGGGGTATTGAATTCACCCCTCCACTTT.

This clonotype has ten or more counts. The rearrangement links TRBV7-9 to TRBJ2-3; no firm D call. The CDR3 runs 12 residues. Germline lookup yields CDR1 SEHNR and CDR2 FQNEAQ (reference sequence). V lost 4 bases and J 4 bases, leaving 6 bases between the germline ends. The CDR3 protein is CASSSAPDTQYF. The CDR3 region has the DNA TGTGCCAGCAGCTCCGCACCAGATACGCAGTATTTT. Based on the CDR3 plus reference TRBV7-9 and TRBJ2-3, the full variable domain is DTGVSQNPRHKITKRGQNVTFRCDPISEHNRLYWYRQTLGQGPEFLTYFQNEAQLEKSRLLSDRFSAERPKGSFSTLEIQRTEQGDSAMYLCASSSAPDTQYFGPGTRLTVL.

This clonotype was seen ten or more times. The chain couples TRBV20-1 to TRBJ2-7; 7 nucleotides agree with TRBD1. With 4 bases clipped from V and 3 bases from J, the junction kept 3 bases outside the gene matches. Germline CDR1 DFQATT, CDR2 SNEGSKA (reference sequence). This CDR3 spans 12 amino acids. CDR3 in amino acids: CSATGTDYEQYF. The CDR3 DNA follows: TGCAGTGCTACCGGGACAGACTACGAGCAGTACTTC.

With respect to this clonotype: The junction differs from germline at one of its ends, possibly a read error. V and J are TRBV4-3 and TRBJ2-2; D gene ambiguous. The germline CDR1 and CDR2 sequences are LGHNA and YSLEER. CDR3 length: 15 amino acids. The CDR3 bases are TGCGCCAGCAGCAAAGAAGTTCTAAACACCGGGGAGCTGTTTTTT. Amino acids: CASSKEVLNTGELFF.

This clonotype was observed many times. The chain couples TRBV5-6 to TRBJ1-4, with TRBD1 as a possible D gene (5 bases). Germline assignment: CDR1 SGHDT and CDR2 YYEEEE. The V end lost 0 bases, the J end lost 7 bases, and 10 bases lay between the germline ends. The CDR3 is 14 amino acids. In DNA, the CDR3 is TGTGCCAGCAGCTTGGTTGGGGGAACTGAAAAACTGTTTTTT. It encodes CASSLVGGTEKLFF. The full variable domain, completed using reference TRBV5-6 and TRBJ1-4, is DAGVTQSPTHLIKTRGQQVTLRCSPKSGHDTVSWYQQALGQGPQFIFQYYEEEERQRGNFPDRFSGHQFPNYSSELNVNALLLGDSALYLCASSLVGGTEKLFFGSGTQLSVL.

This clonotype was counted once. The rearrangement links TRBV6-5 to TRBJ2-5; D ambiguous. Looked up from germline, CDR1 is MNHEY and CDR2 is SVGAGI. This CDR3 contains 13 residues. The germline V and J ends were trimmed by 2 bases and 2 bases, with 6 bases remaining between them. CDR3 protein: CASSYRRQETQYF. The CDR3 DNA reads as TGTGCCAGCAGTTACCGGCGGCAAGAGACCCAGTACTTC.

This clonotype was detected many times. J is TRBJ2-1 and V is TRBV12-3 or TRBV12-4; 10 bases match TRBD1. Germline trimming cut 5 bases from V and 3 bases from J; bases unmatched to any gene: 4. This CDR3 region has 15 residues. This CDR3 reads CASSPRTGGYNEQFF. DNA of the CDR3: TGTGCCAGCAGTCCTCGGACAGGGGGCTACAATGAGCAGTTCTTC.

J is TRBJ2-7 and V is TRBV28; D may correspond to TRBD1 or TRBD2 (5 bases each). Germline V CDR1 and CDR2: MDHEN, SYDVKM. V was shortened by 8 bases and J by 0 bases, with 17 bases between the two germline ends. This CDR3 is built from 15 residues. CDR3 sequence (DNA): TGTGCCAGCGGCCCTGGGACGAAACCCTCCTACGAGCAGTACTTC. As protein: CASGPGTKPSYEQYF.

The J gene is TRBJ2-4, the V gene TRBV5-4, with TRBD2 matching over 12 bases. The V gene's germline CDR1 is SGHNT and CDR2 YYREEE (reference sequence). The CDR3 loop spans 15 amino acids. V shed 3 bases, J shed 9 bases, and the junction held 7 bases outside the gene matches. CDR3 amino acids: CASSSRLAGAGIQYF. Written as DNA, the CDR3 is TGTGCCAGCAGCTCCCGACTAGCGGGAGCGGGCATTCAGTACTTC.

This clonotype has only a few counts. The V call is TRBV11-2, the J call TRBJ2-1, with TRBD2 matching over 7 bases. From germline, CDR1 is SGHAT and CDR2 FQNNGV. The CDR3 is 17 residues long. Unmatched junction bases numbered 12, after V lost 1 base and J lost 6 bases. The CDR3 sequence: CASSLAPSGKGVNEQFF. The CDR3 DNA sequence: TGTGCCAGCAGCTTAGCCCCCAGCGGGAAGGGAGTCAATGAGCAGTTCTTC. Full variable domain (missing parts from reference TRBV11-2 and TRBJ2-1): EAGVAQSPRYKIIEKRQSVAFWCNPISGHATLYWYQQILGQGPKLLIQFQNNGVVDDSQLPKDRFSAERLKGVDSTLKIQPAKLEDSAVYLCASSLAPSGKGVNEQFFGPGTRLTVL.

This clonotype was picked up a small number of times. The genes are TRBV20-1 and TRBJ2-7; D not resolved. Between the trimmed V and J ends, which lost 6 bases and 1 base, there was a span of 13 bases. From germline, CDR1 is DFQATT and CDR2 SNEGSKA (reference sequence). The CDR3 sequence is 13 residues long. The CDR3: CSAQELRSYEQYF. Here the CDR3 DNA reads TGCAGTGCCCAGGAGCTGAGATCCTACGAGCAGTACTTC.

V is TRBV5-1 and J is TRBJ2-7; possible D gene TRBD1, 7 bases. V lost 0 bases and J lost 3, with 13 bases in between. CDR1 is SGHRS, CDR2 YFSETQ, per germline. The CDR3 length is 15 residues. CDR3 in amino acids: CASSLEAGGGYEQYF. In DNA form, the CDR3 reads TGCGCCAGCAGCTTGGAGGCAGGGGGAGGCTACGAGCAGTACTTC.

The sample holds many counts of this clonotype. The gene calls are TRBV6-5 and TRBJ2-1, with 7 bases that match TRBD1. Trimming took 4 bases from V and 5 from J; bases not matched to a gene: 8. CDR3 length: 15 amino acids. CDR1 is MNHEY and CDR2 is SVGAGI in the germline V gene. In nucleotides, the CDR3 is TGTGCCAGCAGTTCCGACAGGGCCCTAAACAATGAGCAGTTCTTC. This codes for CASSSDRALNNEQFF.

The chain has TRBV7-9 and TRBJ1-2; D is unresolved. Germline lookup yields CDR1 SEHNR and CDR2 FQNEAQ (reference sequence). Trimming removed 2 bases from V and 3 bases from J, with 13 bases in between. The CDR3 runs to 15 residues. The CDR3 sequence is CASSLLSGRDYGYTF. CDR3 DNA: TGTGCCAGCAGCTTACTGTCCGGGAGGGACTATGGCTACACCTTC.